The 25 T cell receptor beta chains given below trace back to one sample, sequenced in a study of blood T cell repertoires in COVID-19 (dated by TCRdb to about 2020). The library was made by the immunoSEQ multiplex PCR assay. The table was pulled from immuneACCESS by TCRdb, which kept in-frame rearrangements only. Such tables lose some clones; where checked, under half of the loss comes from unresolved V genes, and the rest has no known cause. The table for this sample lists around 71,000 clones; roughly 84% of them were counted only once. The ten largest clones take up 6.9% of the sample. Material for sequencing was peripheral blood. The source is a man younger than 45 with COVID-19, enrolled during active disease.

This chain links TRBV30 with TRBJ2-7; TRBD1 agrees at 10 bases. This CDR3 has 13 residues. Trimming took 3 bases from V and 6 from J; bases not matched to a gene: 5. Germline V gene lookup returns CDR1 GTSNPN and CDR2 SVGIG (reference sequence). CDR3 bases: TGTGCCTGGAGCTCGGGACAGGGGACCGAGCAGTACTTC. Protein: CAWSSGQGTEQYF. Complete variable domain (other parts from reference TRBV30 and TRBJ2-7): SQTIHQWPATLVQPVGSPLSLECTVEGTSNPNLYWYRQAAGRGLQLLFYSVGIGQISSEVPQNLSASRPQDRQFILSSKKLLLSDSGFYLCAWSSGQGTEQYFGPGTRLTVT.

Only one count was recorded for this clone. V and J are TRBV29-1 and TRBJ2-1, with TRBD2 matching over 8 bases. J lost 5 bases, V lost 3 bases, and 6 bases had no gene match. This CDR3 has 14 residues. Per the germline V gene, CDR1 is SQVTM and CDR2 is ANQGSEA. DNA of the CDR3: TGCAGCGTTGAGGTAGCGGGACACAACAATGAGCAGTTCTTC. Protein sequence: CSVEVAGHNNEQFF.

This chain links TRBV7-8 with TRBJ1-5; no clear D. V lost 1 base, J lost 0 bases, and 7 bases lay in between. The germline CDR1 and CDR2 sequences are SGHVS and FQNEAQ. The CDR3 length is 15 residues. The CDR3 DNA reads TGTGCCAGCAGCTTAGTGGGCTTTAGCAATCAGCCCCAGCATTTT. This gives the protein CASSLVGFSNQPQHF.

The V and J genes are TRBV7-2 and TRBJ2-2; D is possibly TRBD2 (6 bases). The CDR3 has 13 amino acids. Germline loops: CDR1 SGHTA, CDR2 FQGNSA. V was cut by 7 bases and J by 5 bases, with 11 bases left in between. The CDR3 loop reads CASTLGRTGELFF. Here the CDR3 DNA reads TGTGCCAGCACCCTAGGGAGGACCGGGGAGCTGTTTTTT.

CDR3 sequence reads: CATSEPGRGGELFF. CDR3 DNA sequence: TGTGCCACCAGTGAGCCCGGCCGGGGCGGGGAGCTGTTTTTT. J is TRBJ2-2 and V is TRBV24-1, with D perhaps TRBD2 (5 bases). The CDR3 spans 14 residues. Germline-derived CDR1 and CDR2 are KGHDR and SFDVKD. The V and J ends lost 4 bases and 7 bases respectively, with 12 bases between them.

The chain combines TRBV29-1 with TRBJ1-3; 11 bases agree with TRBD1. V trimming: 7 bases; J trimming: 6 bases; junction bases outside the gene matches: 11. The CDR3 covers 15 residues. CDR1 is SQVTM, CDR2 ANQGSEA, per germline. CDR3 sequence: CSAHGGQGGPNTIYF. The CDR3 nucleotides are TGCAGCGCCCATGGGGGACAGGGGGGACCAAACACCATATATTTT.

J is TRBJ2-5 and V is TRBV9; no definite D call. CDR3 length: 14 residues. CDR1 and CDR2 (germline): SGDLS, YYNGEE. Trimming took off 0 bases at V and 1 base at J, with 7 bases between the two ends. Here the CDR3 DNA reads TGTGCCAGCAGCGTAGATGCGTTCCAAGAGACCCAGTACTTC. Residues: CASSVDAFQETQYF. The full variable domain, completed using reference TRBV9 and TRBJ2-5, is DSGVTQTPKHLITATGQRVTLRCSPRSGDLSVYWYQQSLDQGLQFLIQYYNGEERAKGNILERFSAQQFPDLHSELNLSSLELGDSALYFCASSVDAFQETQYFGPGTRLLVL.

V and J are TRBV2 and TRBJ2-1, with a possible D match to TRBD2 (6 bases). CDR3 size: 14 residues. Germline V gene data show CDR1 as SNHLY and CDR2 as FYNNEI. V lost 6 bases to trimming and J lost 3 bases, with 12 bases between them. In DNA form, the CDR3 reads TGTGCCAGCAGGGAGGGTACTAGCTACAATGAGCAGTTCTTC. Its translation: CASREGTSYNEQFF.

The chain is built from TRBV7-2 and TRBJ2-1; TRBD2 matches at 13 bases. The germline CDR1 and CDR2 sequences are SGHTA and FQGNSA. This CDR3 has 17 amino acids. V was pared by 5 bases and J by 4 bases, with 8 bases of the junction left unmatched. The CDR3 region is CASSLGTSGTLYNEQFF. CDR3 bases: TGTGCCAGCAGCCTAGGGACTAGCGGGACCCTTTACAATGAGCAGTTCTTC.

The rearrangement uses TRBV5-6 and TRBJ1-4; TRBD1 is a possible D gene (5 bases). Germline V gene sequence: CDR1 SGHDT, CDR2 YYEEEE. The CDR3 consists of 15 residues. V lost 0 bases to trimming and J lost 6 bases, with 12 bases between them. CDR3 coding DNA: TGTGCCAGCAGCTTGGGCCGGGGACTAGATGAAAAACTGTTTTTT. It encodes CASSLGRGLDEKLFF.

This clone was recorded a few times. The rearrangement uses TRBV19 and TRBJ1-1; D ambiguous. Trimming took 5 bases from V and 0 from J, leaving 7 bases between them. The CDR3 is 13 amino acids. Germline-derived CDR1 and CDR2 are LNHDA and SQIVND (reference sequence). This CDR3 reads CASSSQMNTEAFF. The CDR3 nucleotides are TGTGCCAGTAGTTCACAAATGAACACTGAAGCTTTCTTT.

This chain links TRBV18 with TRBJ2-5; TRBD1 matches at 7 bases. This CDR3 has 13 amino acids. Trimming at V came to 2 bases and at J to 3 bases, leaving 0 bases not matched to a gene. CDR1 is KGHSH and CDR2 is LQKENI in the germline V gene. The chain's CDR3 is CASSPGQEETQYF. CDR3 sequence (DNA): TGTGCCAGCTCACCAGGACAGGAAGAGACCCAGTACTTC.

The chain combines TRBV28 with TRBJ2-6; D may be TRBD2 (5 bases). Trimming shortened V by 3 bases and J by 0 bases, and 12 bases separated the two germline ends. The CDR3 extends over 17 amino acids. Germline loops: CDR1 MDHEN, CDR2 SYDVKM. This CDR3 is CASSLDLRSSGANVLTF. CDR3 nucleotides: TGTGCCAGCAGTTTGGACTTGCGAAGCTCTGGGGCCAACGTCCTGACTTTC.

Regarding this clone: Other DNA sequences of this sample code for an identical CDR3. This rearrangement joins TRBV5-4 to TRBJ2-1, with D unresolved. Trimming left V 0 bases short and J 4 bases short, with 8 bases between. The germline CDR1 and CDR2 sequences are SGHNT and YYREEE (reference sequence). The CDR3 has 14 residues. In DNA form, the CDR3 reads TGTGCCAGCAGCTTGGGGCAGACTTACAATGAGCAGTTCTTC. This encodes CASSLGQTYNEQFF.

The chain is built from TRBV21-1 and TRBJ2-3; the table's D gene call, TRBD2, was not cross checked with the DNA. TRBV21-1 is recorded as a pseudogene. This CDR3 has 14 residues. CDR3 protein: CASSKVGGPDTQYF. The CDR3 DNA sequence: TGTGCCAGCAGCAAAGTGGGGGGTCCAGATACGCAGTATTTT.

CDR3 nucleotide sequence: TGTGCCAGCATCCCACCGGGTGGGAATGAGCAGTTCTTC. Translation: CASIPPGGNEQFF. The chain employs TRBV27 and TRBJ2-1; D is unresolved. Trimming pared 7 bases from V and 7 bases from J, leaving 14 bases between. Germline CDR1 is MNHEY and CDR2 is SMNVEV (reference sequence). The CDR3 sequence is 13 residues long.

The rearrangement uses TRBV4-1 and TRBJ2-1; TRBD2 agrees at 10 bases. J was trimmed by 5 bases and V by 1 base; bases with no gene match: 5. The CDR3 is 16 residues long. Germline loops: CDR1 MGHRA, CDR2 YSYEKL. In nucleotides, the CDR3 is TGCGCCAGCAGCCAAGTCGGACTAGCGGAAAACAATGAGCAGTTCTTC. Translated, it gives CASSQVGLAENNEQFF.

The J gene is TRBJ2-3, the V gene TRBV5-1, with D perhaps TRBD2 (6 bases). V lost 4 bases and J lost 1, with 22 bases in between. This CDR3 is 18 amino acids long. Germline V gene data show CDR1 as SGHRS and CDR2 as YFSETQ. In nucleotides, the CDR3 is TGCGCCAGCAGCCTGCCGGAGGGCTTGCCATCGGGCACAGATACGCAGTATTTT. Translation: CASSLPEGLPSGTDTQYF.

The chain employs TRBV5-8 and TRBJ1-2; D may be TRBD1 (5 bases). V gave up 0 bases and J gave up 1 base, with 7 bases separating them. Germline CDR1 and CDR2: SGHTS and YDEGEE. The length of the CDR3 is 14 residues. DNA of the CDR3: TGTGCCAGCAGCTTGGATAGGGGTAACTATGGCTACACCTTC. Residues: CASSLDRGNYGYTF. Using reference TRBV5-8 and TRBJ1-2 for the parts outside the CDR3, the full variable domain is EAGVTQSPTHLIKTRGQQATLRCSPISGHTSVYWYQQALGLGLQFLLWYDEGEERNRGNFPPRFSGRQFPNYSSELNVNALELEDSALYLCASSLDRGNYGYTFGSGTRLTVV.

The chain carries TRBV18 and TRBJ2-1; 8 nucleotides match TRBD1. Germline V lookup: CDR1 KGHSH, CDR2 LQKENI. Trimming removed 2 bases from V and 7 bases from J; junction bases left unmatched: 7. The CDR3 runs to 15 residues. The CDR3 DNA follows: TGTGCCAGCTCACCAGTGACAGGGGCGAGGAATGAGCAGTTCTTC. This translates into CASSPVTGARNEQFF.

The rearrangement links TRBV30 to TRBJ2-7; D not resolved. This CDR3 has 14 residues. Germline V gene data show CDR1 as GTSNPN and CDR2 as SVGIG (reference sequence). Trimming left V 6 bases short and J 4 bases short, with 19 bases between. CDR3 sequence (DNA): TGTGCCTGCCCCCTAAGGAACAGTTTGTACGAGCAGTACTTC. Its translation is CACPLRNSLYEQYF. Complete variable domain (other parts from reference TRBV30 and TRBJ2-7): SQTIHQWPATLVQPVGSPLSLECTVEGTSNPNLYWYRQAAGRGLQLLFYSVGIGQISSEVPQNLSASRPQDRQFILSSKKLLLSDSGFYLCACPLRNSLYEQYFGPGTRLTVT.

The chain carries TRBV5-1 and TRBJ1-2; D ambiguous. V gave up 3 bases and J gave up 3 bases, with 9 bases separating them. The length of the CDR3 is 13 residues. The V gene's germline CDR1 is SGHRS and CDR2 YFSETQ. CDR3 loop: CASSSYSYYGYTF. The CDR3 DNA is TGCGCCAGCAGCTCATACAGTTACTATGGCTACACCTTC.

The chain employs TRBV7-2 and TRBJ2-7, with 13 bases that match TRBD2. After removal of 4 bases from V and 2 bases from J, the junction contained 5 bases not matched to a gene. Germline loops: CDR1 SGHTA, CDR2 FQGNSA. The CDR3 length is 16 residues. This CDR3 reads CASSSELAGGTYEQYF. For the CDR3, the DNA is TGTGCCAGCAGCTCCGAACTAGCGGGAGGGACCTACGAGCAGTACTTC. The full variable domain, with the rest looked up from reference TRBV7-2 and TRBJ2-7, is GAGVSQSPSNKVTEKGKDVELRCDPISGHTALYWYRQSLGQGLEFLIYFQGNSAPDKSGLPSDRFSAERTGGSVSTLTIQRTQQEDSAVYLCASSSELAGGTYEQYFGPGTRLTVT.

The V and J genes are TRBV27 and TRBJ2-5, with 7 positions matching TRBD2. J was trimmed by 5 bases and V by 3 bases; bases with no gene match: 9. The CDR3 is 15 amino acids. Germline CDR1 is MNHEY and CDR2 is SMNVEV (reference sequence). This CDR3 is CASSFLRETVETQYF. The CDR3 DNA reads TGTGCCAGCAGTTTCTTGCGGGAGACGGTGGAGACCCAGTACTTC.

The chain joins TRBV3-1 (or the pseudogene TRBV3-2) to TRBJ1-6, with a possible D match to TRBD1 (5 bases). Germline V gene lookup returns CDR1 LGHDT and CDR2 YNNKEL (reference sequence). There are 15 residues in the CDR3. Trimming cost V 1 base and J 7 bases, with 11 bases left between them. The CDR3 sequence is CASSQGGSGNSPLHF. Written as DNA, the CDR3 is TGTGCCAGCAGCCAAGGGGGGAGCGGGAATTCACCCCTCCACTTT.